These T cell receptor beta chains were read from a single sample in a study of cytomegalovirus exposure and HLA in healthy donors. Sequencing was performed with immunoSEQ multiplex PCR; in TCRdb, only in-frame clones are kept and a portion is missing. Altogether under 200,000 clones are present, around 79% being singletons, with the ten largest covering over 2%. The sequenced sample consisted of PBMCs. Receptor source: a woman aged 40 to 49 in good health and CMV-seropositive. CDR3s include the opening cysteine and the closing phenylalanine or tryptophan. D genes are given only for firm matches. Only part of the rows carry a size: once, few, many, or a class if the clone is expanded.

V	J	D	size	DNA	CDR3
TRBV28	TRBJ2-5	TRBD1	NA	TGTGCCAGCACCGGCCCGGGACAGCTCTCGATCCAAGAGACCCAGTACTTC	CASTGPGQLSIQETQYF
TRBV25-1	TRBJ1-1	NA	NA	TGTGCCAGTGGCTCTGCGGCGGGGACTGAAGCTTTCTTT	CASGSAAGTEAFF
TRBV11-3	TRBJ2-3	NA	NA	TGTGCCAGCAGCCTGAGCACAGATACGCAGTATTTT	CASSLSTDTQYF
TRBV7-8	TRBJ2-1	NA	few	TGTGCCAGCAGCTTAAAGGAGAAGTCCGGGGCCTACAATGAGCAGTTCTTC	CASSLKEKSGAYNEQFF
TRBV5-4	TRBJ1-1	NA	once	TGTGCCAGCAGCCCGCCCGGGACACCGAACACTGAAGCTTTCTTT	CASSPPGTPNTEAFF
TRBV11-2	TRBJ2-7	NA	NA	TGTGCCAGCAGCTATACTACAACGGAATACGAGCAGTACTTC	CASSYTTTEYEQYF
TRBV11-3	TRBJ2-1	NA	NA	TGTGCCAGCAGCCCAAACCAGGTCAACGAGCAGTTCTTC	CASSPNQVNEQFF
TRBV5-6	TRBJ2-7	NA	NA	TGTGCCAGCAGCCGGCCGGGACACCACTACGAGCAGTACTTC	CASSRPGHHYEQYF
TRBV4-1	TRBJ1-6	NA	NA	TGCGCCAGCAGCCAAGGGGAGGGTTCACCCCTCCACTTT	CASSQGEGSPLHF
TRBV27	TRBJ1-5	NA	few	TGTGCCACCCCTGTCGGCGGGTTGAGGAATCAGCCCCAGCATTTT	CATPVGGLRNQPQHF
TRBV27	TRBJ2-7	TRBD2	NA	TGTGCCAGCAGTTTAAGGTGGGGCGGGGGGGCCCCCTACGAGCAGTACTTC	CASSLRWGGGAPYEQYF
TRBV19	TRBJ2-1	NA	NA	TGTGCCAGTAGTATGGCGGTGAACTCCTACAATGAGCAGTTCTTC	CASSMAVNSYNEQFF
TRBV5-1	TRBJ2-1	NA	NA	TGCGCCAGCAGCCTCGAGCATGAGCAGTTCTTC	CASSLEHEQFF
TRBV5-5	TRBJ1-3	NA	NA	TGTGCCAGCCGAGCCTACGCTGGAAACACCATATATTTT	CASRAYAGNTIYF
TRBV9	TRBJ2-3	TRBD2	NA	TGTGCCAGCAGCGTAGGGGGGGGAGGAGGAGATACGCAGTATTTT	CASSVGGGGGDTQYF
TRBV25-1	TRBJ1-1	NA	NA	TGTGCCAGCAGTGGGCCTCTTTGGGCTTTCTTT	CASSGPLWAFF
TRBV5-1	TRBJ1-5	NA	NA	TGCGCCAGCAGCTTGGCTGGGGGGGCGGATCAGCCCCAGCATTTT	CASSLAGGADQPQHF
TRBV7-2	TRBJ2-1	NA	once	TGTGCCAGCAGCTTAGAGGCCCTGAGCGGCTACAATGAGCAGTTCTTC	CASSLEALSGYNEQFF
TRBV10-1	TRBJ1-3	TRBD1	once	TGCGCCAGCAAAACAGGGGTTAACTCTGGAAACACCATATATTTT	CASKTGVNSGNTIYF
TRBV7-2	TRBJ2-3	NA	NA	TGTGCCAGCAGGTTGCGGGGTAGCACAGATACGCAGTATTTT	CASRLRGSTDTQYF
TRBV4-3	TRBJ2-7	TRBD1	NA	TGCGCCAGCAGCCAAGGGGGACAGGGCTACGAGCAGTACTTC	CASSQGGQGYEQYF
TRBV5-4	TRBJ1-6	TRBD1	few	TGTGCCAGCAGCTTTGGGCCGGGACAGGACCGCTCCTATAATTCACCCCTCCACTTT	CASSFGPGQDRSYNSPLHF
TRBV4-3	TRBJ1-1	TRBD1	NA	TGCGCCAGCAGCCTAGGACAGGGGGTCTACACTGAAGCTTTCTTT	CASSLGQGVYTEAFF
TRBV30	TRBJ1-2	NA	NA	TGTGCCTGGAGCCCCAGGCGGACAGATGGCTACACCTTC	CAWSPRRTDGYTF
TRBV7-9	TRBJ1-2	NA	few	TGTGCCAGCAGCTCAGACAGAATCTATGGCTACACCTTC	CASSSDRIYGYTF
TRBV9	TRBJ1-2	NA	NA	TGTGCCAGCAGCTCCAGGCCGGAGGGAGGCTACACCTTC	CASSSRPEGGYTF
TRBV5-8	TRBJ2-6	TRBD1	few	TGTGCCAGCAGCCCGCGGACAGGACTCTCTGGGGCCAACGTCCTGACTTTC	CASSPRTGLSGANVLTF
TRBV4-1	TRBJ2-3	NA	NA	TGCGCCAGCAGCCAAGAAGCATTGCTGAGGGATACGCAGTATTTT	CASSQEALLRDTQYF
TRBV5-1	TRBJ2-3	TRBD2	NA	TGCGCCAGCAGCTTGGACGGCGGGGGGATGGATACGCAGTATTTT	CASSLDGGGMDTQYF
TRBV2	TRBJ1-6	TRBD1	NA	TGTGCCAGCAGCGAATGGGACAGGGTTAATTCACCCCTCCACTTT	CASSEWDRVNSPLHF
TRBV7-8	TRBJ2-2	NA	NA	TGTGCCAGCAGCTTAGCGGGGGGGCCTTGGGCCGGGGAGCTGTTTTTT	CASSLAGGPWAGELFF
TRBV5-6	TRBJ2-3	NA	NA	TGTGCCAGCAGCTTGGTTCGGACAGATACGCAGTATTTT	CASSLVRTDTQYF
TRBV6-1	TRBJ1-2	NA	NA	TGTGCCAGCAGTGAATCAGGGGTTGGCTACACCTTC	CASSESGVGYTF
TRBV29-1	TRBJ2-3	TRBD2	NA	TGCAGCGTTGCCCAACTAGCGGTTAGCACAGATACGCAGTATTTT	CSVAQLAVSTDTQYF
TRBV6-1	TRBJ2-5	NA	NA	TGTGCCAGCAGTCTTCCTAGCGCCGCTGGGTCCCAGTACTTC	CASSLPSAAGSQYF
TRBV30	TRBJ2-7	TRBD2	few	TGTGCCTGGCGCTTCACGGGGGGGACCTTCGAGCAGTACTTC	CAWRFTGGTFEQYF
TRBV28	TRBJ1-6	TRBD1	NA	TGTGCCAGCAGTCTGACAGGGGCGAATAATTCACCCCTCCACTTT	CASSLTGANNSPLHF